The present TCR beta chain was sequenced within a study of OX40 agonist ivuxolimab in advanced cancers. Study-wide results and caveats: Patients who responded partially at 0.1-3.0 mg/kg showed clonal expansion ranking among the lowest. Some nonresponders likewise displayed low normalized T-cell clonal expansion.

As regards this clone: The antigen is not known.

Germline values: CDR1 GTSNPN, CDR2 SVGIG (reference sequence). CDR3 length: 12 residues. V lost 0 bases, J lost 7 bases, and 7 bases lay in between. Here immunoSEQ multiplex PCR was the method, and the copy in TCRdb shows in-frame clones only, minus some. The sample lists about 80,000 clones, 84% occurring once. V usage is TRBV30 and J usage is TRBJ2-1; D ambiguous. The source material was CD4+ or CD8+ T cells sorted from blood, sampled in a trial of the OX40 agonist ivuxolimab. The sequence came from an adult with an advanced solid tumor such as melanoma, head and neck, liver or kidney cancer. The CDR3 nucleotides are TGTGCCTGGAGTGTAATGGAGAATGAGCAGTTCTTC. Its protein product is CAWSVMENEQFF.